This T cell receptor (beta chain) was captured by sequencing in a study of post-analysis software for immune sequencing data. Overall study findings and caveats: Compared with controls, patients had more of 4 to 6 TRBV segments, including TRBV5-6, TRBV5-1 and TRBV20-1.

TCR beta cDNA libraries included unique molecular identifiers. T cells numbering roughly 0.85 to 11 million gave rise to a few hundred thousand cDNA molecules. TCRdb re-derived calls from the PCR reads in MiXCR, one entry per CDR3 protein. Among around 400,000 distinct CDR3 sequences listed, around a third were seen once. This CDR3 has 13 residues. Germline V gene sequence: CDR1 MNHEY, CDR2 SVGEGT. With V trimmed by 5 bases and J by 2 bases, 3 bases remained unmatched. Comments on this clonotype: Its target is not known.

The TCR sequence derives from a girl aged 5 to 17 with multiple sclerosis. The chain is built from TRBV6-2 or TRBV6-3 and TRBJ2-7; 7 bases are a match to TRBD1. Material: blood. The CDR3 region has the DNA TGTGCCAGCAGTCGGGGACAGACCTACGAGCAGTACTTC. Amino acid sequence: CASSRGQTYEQYF.